The 22 T cell receptor beta chains below come from one sample, sequenced in a study of cytomegalovirus exposure and HLA in healthy donors. Clones were sequenced by immunoSEQ multiplex PCR, and TCRdb holds only the in-frame ones, with some missing. The data show about 56,000 clones, around 93% seen once. The sample taken for sequencing was PBMCs. These receptors all come from a woman between 18 and 29 years old in good health and CMV-seropositive.

CDR3 nucleotide sequence: TGTGCCAGCAGTTTGACTCCAACCACTGAAGCTTTCTTT. Translated, it gives CASSLTPTTEAFF. This chain connects TRBV27 to TRBJ1-1; no reliable D call. CDR3 size: 13 residues. V was clipped by 3 bases and J by 4 bases, with 9 bases between them. The V gene's germline CDR1 is MNHEY and CDR2 SMNVEV (reference sequence).

The V and J genes are TRBV6-5 and TRBJ2-1, with D tentatively TRBD1 (6 bases). There are 13 residues in the CDR3. Germline V gene sequence: CDR1 MNHEY, CDR2 SVGAGI. Trimming removed 6 bases at V and 9 bases at J, with 15 bases between. The CDR3 DNA sequence: TGTGCCAGCAGACCCACAGGGTTTACTGAGCAGTTCTTC. Translation gives CASRPTGFTEQFF.

The chain carries TRBV2 and TRBJ1-4, with 7 bases aligning to TRBD1. The V gene end was trimmed by 0 bases and the J gene end by 2 bases; junction bases not matched to a gene: 12. The CDR3 is 19 residues long. Germline V lookup: CDR1 SNHLY, CDR2 FYNNEI. The CDR3 spells CASSEADRVWWLTNEKLFF. The CDR3 bases are TGTGCCAGCAGTGAAGCCGACAGGGTTTGGTGGTTGACTAATGAAAAACTGTTTTTT.

In its sample, this clone was seen a few times. The chain has TRBV18 and TRBJ2-2; D is ambiguous. Germline CDR1 KGHSH, CDR2 LQKENI. Trimming removed 2 bases at V and 5 bases at J, with 12 bases between. The length of the CDR3 is 15 residues. The CDR3 loop is CASSPGRHSTGELFF. The CDR3 nucleotides are TGTGCCAGCTCACCAGGGCGACACAGTACCGGGGAGCTGTTTTTT. Based on the CDR3 plus reference TRBV18 and TRBJ2-2, the full variable domain is NAGVMQNPRHLVRRRGQEARLRCSPMKGHSHVYWYRQLPEEGLKFMVYLQKENIIDESGMPKERFSAEFPKEGPSILRIQQVVRGDSAAYFCASSPGRHSTGELFFGEGSRLTVL.

The rearrangement joins TRBV7-9 to TRBJ2-2; 8 bases are shared with TRBD1. Germline V gives CDR1 SEHNR, CDR2 FQNEAQ (reference sequence). The V segment lost 5 bases and the J segment 5 bases; nucleotides outside the gene matches: 10. This CDR3 is 16 amino acids long. The CDR3 loop is CASSLTGGFLTGELFF. In DNA, the CDR3 is TGTGCCAGCAGCCTTACAGGGGGGTTTTTGACCGGGGAGCTGTTTTTT.

The chain links TRBV19 to TRBJ2-1; possibly TRBD2 for D (5 bases). Trimming shortened V by 10 bases and J by 2 bases, and 18 bases separated the two germline ends. The length of the CDR3 is 15 residues. Germline V lookup: CDR1 LNHDA, CDR2 SQIVND (reference sequence). This CDR3 is CATQRTSLAYNEQFF. The DNA of the CDR3 is TGTGCCACCCAAAGGACTTCCCTTGCCTACAATGAGCAGTTCTTC.

The chain employs TRBV11-2 and TRBJ2-7, with 9 bases aligning to TRBD1. Trimming removed 3 bases from V and 5 bases from J; junction bases left unmatched: 5. The CDR3 spans 14 residues. In germline, CDR1 is SGHAT, CDR2 FQNNGV. The CDR3 loop is CASSFKQGAHEQYF. The DNA of the CDR3 is TGTGCCAGCAGCTTTAAACAGGGGGCCCACGAGCAGTACTTC.

This chain links TRBV2 with TRBJ1-2; D call uncertain. The length of the CDR3 is 13 residues. V gave up 3 bases and J gave up 0 bases, with 5 bases separating them. Germline CDR1 SNHLY, CDR2 FYNNEI. DNA for the CDR3: TGTGCCAGCAGTGAGTTAGCTAACTATGGCTACACCTTC. It yields the protein CASSELANYGYTF.

The CDR3 DNA reads as TGTGCCAGCAGCCCAGGGACTAGCGGACGTCTATCCTACGAGCAGTACTTC. This gives the protein CASSPGTSGRLSYEQYF. The J gene is TRBJ2-7, the V gene TRBV7-2; TRBD2 matches at 11 bases. Trimming cost V 5 bases and J 1 base; bases outside gene matches: 10. The germline CDR1 and CDR2 sequences are SGHTA and FQGNSA. The CDR3 contains 17 residues.

The chain employs TRBV2 and TRBJ1-5; D is possibly TRBD1 (5 bases). The germline CDR1 and CDR2 sequences are SNHLY and FYNNEI. Trimming took off 3 bases at V and 5 bases at J, with 14 bases between the two ends. CDR3 size: 15 residues. The CDR3 region is CASSEVGQGHQPQHF. The CDR3 DNA sequence: TGTGCCAGCAGTGAGGTCGGGCAGGGTCATCAGCCCCAGCATTTT.

This clone has only a few counts. V is TRBV5-1 and J is TRBJ2-3, with 8 positions matching TRBD1. CDR1 and CDR2 (germline): SGHRS, YFSETQ. The V segment lost 9 bases and the J segment 0 bases; nucleotides outside the gene matches: 6. The CDR3 runs 14 residues. CDR3 sequence (DNA): TGCGCCATCCCGGACAGGGACAGCACAGATACGCAGTATTTT. Translating gives CAIPDRDSTDTQYF.

The chain employs TRBV6-1 and TRBJ2-3; 10 nucleotides align to TRBD2. Germline V lookup: CDR1 MNHNS, CDR2 SASEGT. The length of the CDR3 is 18 residues. The V gene end was trimmed by 1 base and the J gene end by 1 base; junction bases not matched to a gene: 8. The CDR3 here is CASSEEIAGGGRTDTQYF. In DNA form, the CDR3 reads TGTGCCAGCAGTGAAGAAATAGCGGGGGGTGGACGCACAGATACGCAGTATTTT.

The rearrangement links TRBV28 to TRBJ1-2; D possibly corresponds to TRBD1 (6 bases). V shed 2 bases and J shed 5 bases, with 9 bases lying between them. The CDR3 is made up of 13 amino acids. From germline, CDR1 is MDHEN and CDR2 SYDVKM. CDR3: CASSLRQEYGYTF. CDR3 coding DNA: TGTGCCAGCAGTTTACGACAGGAATATGGCTACACCTTC.

The J gene is TRBJ2-1, the V gene TRBV12-5; 9 bases map to TRBD1. V was clipped by 4 bases and J by 7 bases; unmatched bases: 5. The CDR3 runs 14 residues. Per germline, CDR1 LGHNT and CDR2 FRNRAP. The CDR3 region is CASGWGQGWNEQFF. In DNA form, the CDR3 reads TGTGCTAGTGGTTGGGGACAGGGATGGAATGAGCAGTTCTTC.

This clone occurred once. J is TRBJ2-3 and V is TRBV29-1; 9 bases align to TRBD2. With 3 bases clipped from V and 5 bases from J, the junction kept 6 bases outside the gene matches. CDR3 length: 14 residues. CDR1 and CDR2 from the germline V gene are SQVTM and ANQGSEA. The DNA for the CDR3 is TGCAGCGTTGAGGCTAGCGGGGTGGGAGATACGCAGTATTTT. Translating it yields CSVEASGVGDTQYF.

This clone was found once. The chain joins TRBV19 to TRBJ1-2; 10 bases line up with TRBD1. CDR1 and CDR2 from the germline V gene are LNHDA and SQIVND (reference sequence). CDR3 length: 15 amino acids. V trimming: 10 bases; J trimming: 2 bases; junction bases outside the gene matches: 10. DNA for the CDR3: TGTGCCACGCAAAGGGAGGGACAGGGGAACTATGGCTACACCTTC. This sequence encodes CATQREGQGNYGYTF.

The gene calls are TRBV2 and TRBJ1-3; D perhaps matches TRBD1 (6 bases). V shed 6 bases and J shed 4 bases, with 13 bases lying between them. The CDR3 loop spans 14 amino acids. The germline V gene encodes CDR1 SNHLY and CDR2 FYNNEI. CDR3 coding DNA: TGTGCCAGCAGATTCAGGGGCTCGGGAAACACCATATATTTT. It is translated as CASRFRGSGNTIYF.

The chain has TRBV18 and TRBJ2-5, with D unresolved. This CDR3 has 14 amino acids. The V end was cut by 2 bases, the J end by 4 bases, with 11 bases between. Germline V gene sequence: CDR1 KGHSH, CDR2 LQKENI. The CDR3 sequence is CASSPRQVGETQYF. CDR3 nucleotide sequence: TGTGCCAGCTCACCAAGGCAGGTCGGAGAGACCCAGTACTTC.

V gene TRBV2 combines with J gene TRBJ2-7; D is unclear. The length of the CDR3 is 12 residues. The germline V gene encodes CDR1 SNHLY and CDR2 FYNNEI. V was shortened by 10 bases and J by 3 bases, with 13 bases between the two germline ends. The CDR3 DNA is TGTGCCACCACAAGAGGCTTCTACGAGCAGTACTTC. The encoded protein is CATTRGFYEQYF.

V usage is TRBV28 and J usage is TRBJ2-3; no clear D gene. Germline V gene data show CDR1 as MDHEN and CDR2 as SYDVKM. This CDR3 region has 13 residues. Between the trimmed V and J ends, which lost 4 bases and 5 bases, there was a span of 10 bases. Here the CDR3 DNA reads TGTGCCAGCAGTTCCCCTGCGGTAGATACGCAGTATTTT. Protein product: CASSSPAVDTQYF.

With respect to this clone: Other DNA sequences in the same sample also yield this CDR3. The chain uses TRBV9 and TRBJ2-5; D is uncertain. V dropped 0 bases and J dropped 1 base, with 4 bases sitting between them. There are 13 residues in the CDR3. Germline values: CDR1 SGDLS, CDR2 YYNGEE. This chain's CDR3 is CASSVARQETQYF. CDR3 bases: TGTGCCAGCAGCGTAGCCCGCCAAGAGACCCAGTACTTC.

The chain employs TRBV5-1 and TRBJ2-5, with no clear D. The CDR3 spans 14 residues. The germline V and J ends were trimmed by 3 bases and 5 bases, with 14 bases remaining between them. Germline V lookup: CDR1 SGHRS, CDR2 YFSETQ. The CDR3 nucleotides read TGCGCCAGCAGCTCGACTGCCACCCAGGAGACCCAGTACTTC. Translated, it gives CASSSTATQETQYF.